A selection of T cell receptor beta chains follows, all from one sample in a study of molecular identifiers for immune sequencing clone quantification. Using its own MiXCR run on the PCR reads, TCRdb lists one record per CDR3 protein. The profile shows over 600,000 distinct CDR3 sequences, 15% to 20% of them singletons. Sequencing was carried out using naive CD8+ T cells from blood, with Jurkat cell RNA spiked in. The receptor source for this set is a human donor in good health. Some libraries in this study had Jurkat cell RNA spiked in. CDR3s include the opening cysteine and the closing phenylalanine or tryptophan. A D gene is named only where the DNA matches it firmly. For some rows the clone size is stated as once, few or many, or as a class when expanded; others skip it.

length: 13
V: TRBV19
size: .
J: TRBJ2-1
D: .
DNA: TGTGCCAGTAGTTCGACTAGTCCTCTTGAGCAGTTCTTC
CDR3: CASSSTSPLEQFF

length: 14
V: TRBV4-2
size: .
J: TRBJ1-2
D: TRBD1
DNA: TGTGCCAGCAGCCAACTGACAGGGAACTATGGCTACACCTTC
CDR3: CASSQLTGNYGYTF

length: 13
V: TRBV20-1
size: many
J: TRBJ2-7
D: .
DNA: TGCAGTGCTATCGGCGGAAGCTCCTACGAGCAGTACTTC
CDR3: CSAIGGSSYEQYF

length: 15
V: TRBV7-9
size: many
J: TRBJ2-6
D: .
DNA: TGTGCCAGCAGACTGATGAGCTCTGGGGCCAACGTCCTGACTTTC
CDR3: CASRLMSSGANVLTF

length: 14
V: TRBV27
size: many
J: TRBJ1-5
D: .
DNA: TGTGCCAGCAGTTTAGCAGGGGACAATCAGCCCCAGCATTTT
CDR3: CASSLAGDNQPQHF

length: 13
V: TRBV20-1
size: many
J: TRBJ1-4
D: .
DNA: TGCAGTGCTGCGGGATCCTTAGCGGAAAAACTGTTTTTT
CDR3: CSAAGSLAEKLFF

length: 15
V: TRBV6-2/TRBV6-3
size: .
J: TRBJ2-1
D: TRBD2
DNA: TGTGCCAGCAGTTGGACTAGCGGGAGTAGGGATGAGCAGTTCTTC
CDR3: CASSWTSGSRDEQFF

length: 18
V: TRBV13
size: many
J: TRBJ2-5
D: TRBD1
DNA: TGTGCCAGCAGCTCCTCCAATCTCGACAGGGGACATCAAGAGACCCAGTACTTC
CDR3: CASSSSNLDRGHQETQYF

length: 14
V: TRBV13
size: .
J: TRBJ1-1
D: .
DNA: TGTGCCAGCAGCTCAATCTTGGGGAACACTGAAGCTTTCTTT
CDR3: CASSSILGNTEAFF

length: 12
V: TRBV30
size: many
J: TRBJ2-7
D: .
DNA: TGTGCCTGGAGTGTAAGTGCCTACGAGCAGTACTTC
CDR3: CAWSVSAYEQYF

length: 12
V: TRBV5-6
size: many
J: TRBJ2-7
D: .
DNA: TGTGCCAGCAGCTCCGGATACTTGGAGCAGTACTTC
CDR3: CASSSGYLEQYF

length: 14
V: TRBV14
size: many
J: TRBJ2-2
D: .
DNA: TGTGCCAGCAGCCAAAGACAGACTACCGGGGAGCTGTTTTTT
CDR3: CASSQRQTTGELFF

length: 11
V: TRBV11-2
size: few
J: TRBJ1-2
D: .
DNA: TGTGCCAGCAGCTTAGGGGCAGTTTACACCTTC
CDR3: CASSLGAVYTF

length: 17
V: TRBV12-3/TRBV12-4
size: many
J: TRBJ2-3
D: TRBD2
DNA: TGTGCCAGCAGTTTAGCACTAGCGGGCGCTTACACAGATACGCAGTATTTT
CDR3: CASSLALAGAYTDTQYF

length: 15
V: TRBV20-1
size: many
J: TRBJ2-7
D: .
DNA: TGCAGTGCTAGATCATCAGACTCGAGCTCCTACGAGCAGTACTTC
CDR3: CSARSSDSSSYEQYF

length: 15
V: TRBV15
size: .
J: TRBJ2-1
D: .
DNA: TGTGCCACCAGCAGCACCATTGCGAGTGATGATGAGCAGTTCTTC
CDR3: CATSSTIASDDEQFF

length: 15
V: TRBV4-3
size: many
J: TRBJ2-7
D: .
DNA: TGCGCCAGCAGCCCGACCGGTACAGAGCCCTACGAGCAGTACTTC
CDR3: CASSPTGTEPYEQYF

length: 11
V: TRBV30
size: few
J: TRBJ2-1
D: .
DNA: TGTGCCTGGGCAGGGGTCAATGAGCAGTTCTTC
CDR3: CAWAGVNEQFF

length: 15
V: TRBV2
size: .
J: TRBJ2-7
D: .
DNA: TGTGCCAGCAGTGATGCTGGGCACCCCTCCTACGAGCAGTACTTC
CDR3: CASSDAGHPSYEQYF

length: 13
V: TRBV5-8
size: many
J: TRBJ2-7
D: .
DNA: TGTGCCAGCAGCTCTGGGCAGGCCGGCGAGCAGTACTTC
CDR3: CASSSGQAGEQYF

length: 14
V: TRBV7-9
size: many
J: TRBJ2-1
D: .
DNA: TGTGCCAGCAGGCCCACCGGGTCCTACAATGAGCAGTTCTTC
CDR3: CASRPTGSYNEQFF

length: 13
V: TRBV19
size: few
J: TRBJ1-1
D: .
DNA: TGTGCCAGTACAGCCCCCATGAACACTGAAGCTTTCTTT
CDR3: CASTAPMNTEAFF

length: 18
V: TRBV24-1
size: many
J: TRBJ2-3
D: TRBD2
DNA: TGTGCCACCAGTGATACTGGACTAGCGGGATATAGCGCAGATACGCAGTATTTT
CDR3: CATSDTGLAGYSADTQYF

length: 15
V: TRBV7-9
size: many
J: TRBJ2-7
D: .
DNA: TGTGCCAGCAGCCCCACAGGAGGGCCCTCCTACGAGCAGTACTTC
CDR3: CASSPTGGPSYEQYF

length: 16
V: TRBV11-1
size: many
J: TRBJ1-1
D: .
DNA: TGTGCCAGCAGCCCCAAGGACGTTTGGTCTGACACTGAAGCTTTCTTT
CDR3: CASSPKDVWSDTEAFF

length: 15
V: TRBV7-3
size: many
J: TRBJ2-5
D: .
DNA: TGTGCCAGCAGCTTAACGGGCGGGGCCCAAGAGACCCAGTACTTC
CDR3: CASSLTGGAQETQYF

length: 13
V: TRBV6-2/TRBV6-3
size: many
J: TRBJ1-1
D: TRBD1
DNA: TGTGCCAGCGCTCAGGGGGTCGGGACTGAAGCTTTCTTT
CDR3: CASAQGVGTEAFF

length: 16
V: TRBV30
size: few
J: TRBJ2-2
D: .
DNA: TGTGCCTGGAGTGTACCCGGGGGCCCGAACACCGGGGAGCTGTTTTTT
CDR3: CAWSVPGGPNTGELFF

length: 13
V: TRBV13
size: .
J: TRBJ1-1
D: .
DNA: TGTGCCAGCAGCCCGACCCGGACAGTTGAAGCTTTCTTT
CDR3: CASSPTRTVEAFF

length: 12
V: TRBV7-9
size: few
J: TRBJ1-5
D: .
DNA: TGTGCCAGCAGCCTAGGCCTTGAGCCCCAGCATTTT
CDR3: CASSLGLEPQHF

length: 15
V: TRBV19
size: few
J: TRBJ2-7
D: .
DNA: TGTGCCAGTAGTGCCACGGCGTCTGGAGCATACGAGCAGTACTTC
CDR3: CASSATASGAYEQYF

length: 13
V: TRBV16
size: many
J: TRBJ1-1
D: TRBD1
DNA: TGTGCCAGCAGCCAGACAGGGGAGGGTGAGGCTTTCTTT
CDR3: CASSQTGEGEAFF

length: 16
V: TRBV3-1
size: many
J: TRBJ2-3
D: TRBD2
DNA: TGTGCCAGCAGCCAAGTAACTAGCGGGGACACAGATACGCAGTATTTT
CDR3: CASSQVTSGDTDTQYF